This paragraph covers one T cell receptor beta chain sequence. The entry originates in a study of blood T cell repertoires in COVID-19. The repertoire was sequenced with immunoSEQ multiplex PCR; TCRdb's copy has only in-frame clones and lacks some. The sample includes 200,000 to 250,000 clones, 70% to 85% of them seen just once. All enrollees were roughly 18 to 90 years old and from fewer than 25 US areas. The CDR3 runs to 15 residues. Per germline, CDR1 SGHNT and CDR2 YYREEE (reference sequence). V dropped 4 bases and J dropped 1; count of bases not matched to a gene: 4. The TCR originated in a woman aged 55-69 years who had recovered from COVID-19. The material sequenced was PBMCs or T cells enriched from blood (not recorded which). The rearrangement links TRBV5-4 to TRBJ2-3, with 9 positions matching TRBD1. The CDR3 region has the DNA TGTGCCAGCAGCGTACAGGGGGCTGGCACAGATACGCAGTATTTT. Amino acid sequence: CASSVQGAGTDTQYF.